Described below is a single TCR beta chain sequence and its context. The antigen is undetermined. This specimen belongs to a study of PD-L1 blockade in urothelial cancer. Regarding the study as a whole: Below-median pretreatment blood TCR clonality was associated with improved progression-free and overall survival.

As for time point: peripheral blood 6 weeks after treatment start. Produced via immunoSEQ multiplex PCR; TCRdb's table is partial and in-frame only. The data show tens of thousands of clones, under 95% seen once. This CDR3 is 13 amino acids long. V lost 6 bases and J 6 bases, leaving 11 bases between the germline ends. Germline V gives CDR1 SNHLY, CDR2 FYNNEI. This chain uses TRBV2 with TRBJ2-2; D is unresolved. Material: PBMCs, obtained around atezolizumab (anti-PD-L1) treatment. The sequence came from a woman aged 80 or over with urothelial cancer. For the CDR3, the DNA is TGTGCCAGCAGCACGCGAGAGGCCGGGGAGCTGTTTTTT. Amino acid sequence: CASSTREAGELFF. Filled out from reference TRBV2 and TRBJ2-2, the complete variable domain reads EPEVTQTPSHQVTQMGQEVILRCVPISNHLYFYWYRQILGQKVEFLVSFYNNEISEKSEIFDDQFSVERPDGSNFTLKIRSTKLEDSAMYFCASSTREAGELFFGEGSRLTVL.